This TCR beta chain was found in a study of beta chain features in type 1 diabetes. This clone was found a few times. Its target is not known. Sampling consisted of one heparinised blood draw per donor, averaging around 100 mL. CD45RO/CCR7/CD25/CD127/CD95/CD27 staining was used to isolate CD4+ naive, central memory, regulatory and stem cell-like memory cells by sorting. Study results and limitations: For Type 1 diabetes patients, all four CD4+ subsets carried TCRB CDR3s that were moderately but significantly shorter.

Germline values: CDR1 SGHTA, CDR2 FQGTGA. The CDR3 covers 13 residues. The V and J ends lost 4 bases and 6 bases respectively, with 12 bases between them. TCRB transcripts that were expressed got sequenced, as all of the isolated RNA had been reverse transcribed. Generated by immunoSEQ multiplex PCR, the TCRdb table keeps only in-frame clones and is missing some. Counted here are some 200,000 clones, under 13% occurring once; the ten biggest clones make up 1% to 1.5%. The chain recombines TRBV7-3 with TRBJ1-1; D gene unclear. The sequenced sample was central memory CD4+ T cells from blood. The receptor comes from a young man in good health. The DNA for the CDR3 is TGTGCCAGCAGCTCTGCGGCTGGGGCTGAAGCTTTCTTT. This encodes CASSSAAGAEAFF.